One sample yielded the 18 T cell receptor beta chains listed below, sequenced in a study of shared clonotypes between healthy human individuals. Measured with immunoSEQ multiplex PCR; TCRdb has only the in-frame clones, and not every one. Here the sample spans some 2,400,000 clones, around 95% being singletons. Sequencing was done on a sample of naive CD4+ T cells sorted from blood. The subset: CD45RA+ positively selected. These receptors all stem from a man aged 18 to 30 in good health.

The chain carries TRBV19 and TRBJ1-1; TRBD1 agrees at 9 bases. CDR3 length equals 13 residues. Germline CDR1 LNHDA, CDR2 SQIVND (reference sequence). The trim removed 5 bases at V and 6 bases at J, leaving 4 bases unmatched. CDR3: CASSADRGAEAFF. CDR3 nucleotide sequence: TGTGCCAGTAGTGCGGACAGGGGAGCTGAAGCTTTCTTT.

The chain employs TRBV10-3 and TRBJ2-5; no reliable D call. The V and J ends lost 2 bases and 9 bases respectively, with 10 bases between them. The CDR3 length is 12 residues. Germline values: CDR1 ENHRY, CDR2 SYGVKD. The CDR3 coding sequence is TGTGCCATCAGTGAGATTGGGCAGGCCCAGTACTTC. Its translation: CAISEIGQAQYF.

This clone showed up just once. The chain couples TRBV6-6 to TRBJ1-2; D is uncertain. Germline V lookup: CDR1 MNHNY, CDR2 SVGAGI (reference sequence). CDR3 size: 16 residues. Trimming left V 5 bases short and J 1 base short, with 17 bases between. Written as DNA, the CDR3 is TGTGCCAGCAGTACGGTTCTGGTAGGGTTTAACTATGGCTACACCTTC. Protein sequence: CASSTVLVGFNYGYTF.

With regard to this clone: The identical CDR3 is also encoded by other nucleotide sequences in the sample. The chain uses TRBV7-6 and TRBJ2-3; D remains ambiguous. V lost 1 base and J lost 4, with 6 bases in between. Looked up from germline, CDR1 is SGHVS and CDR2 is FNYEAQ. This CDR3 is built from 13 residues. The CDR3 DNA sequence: TGTGCCAGCAGCTTAGGTAGGGCAGATACGCAGTATTTT. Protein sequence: CASSLGRADTQYF.

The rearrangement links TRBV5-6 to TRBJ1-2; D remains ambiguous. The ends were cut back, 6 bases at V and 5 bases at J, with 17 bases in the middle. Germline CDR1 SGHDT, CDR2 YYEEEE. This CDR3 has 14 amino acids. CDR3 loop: CASTWWAVKYGYTF. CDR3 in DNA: TGTGCCAGCACCTGGTGGGCAGTAAAGTATGGCTACACCTTC.

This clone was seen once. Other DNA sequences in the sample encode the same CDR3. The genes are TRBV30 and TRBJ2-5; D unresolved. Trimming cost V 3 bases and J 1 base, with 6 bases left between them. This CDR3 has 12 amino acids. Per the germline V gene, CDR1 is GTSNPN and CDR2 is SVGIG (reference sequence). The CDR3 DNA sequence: TGTGCCTGGAGCGCTTTCCAAGAGACCCAGTACTTC. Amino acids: CAWSAFQETQYF.

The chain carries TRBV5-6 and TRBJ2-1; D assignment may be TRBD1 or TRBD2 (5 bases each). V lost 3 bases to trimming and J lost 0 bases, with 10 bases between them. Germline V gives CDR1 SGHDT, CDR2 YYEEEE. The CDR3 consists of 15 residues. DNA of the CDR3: TGTGCCAGCAGCTCGGGACGAAGCTCCTACAATGAGCAGTTCTTC. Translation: CASSSGRSSYNEQFF. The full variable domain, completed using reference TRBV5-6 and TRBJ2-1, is DAGVTQSPTHLIKTRGQQVTLRCSPKSGHDTVSWYQQALGQGPQFIFQYYEEEERQRGNFPDRFSGHQFPNYSSELNVNALLLGDSALYLCASSSGRSSYNEQFFGPGTRLTVL.

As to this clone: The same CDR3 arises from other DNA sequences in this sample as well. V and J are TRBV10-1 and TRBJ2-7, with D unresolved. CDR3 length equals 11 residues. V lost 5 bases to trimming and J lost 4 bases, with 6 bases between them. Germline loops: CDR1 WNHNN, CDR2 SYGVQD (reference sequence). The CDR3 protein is CASSQGYEQYF. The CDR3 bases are TGCGCCAGCAGTCAAGGGTACGAGCAGTACTTC.

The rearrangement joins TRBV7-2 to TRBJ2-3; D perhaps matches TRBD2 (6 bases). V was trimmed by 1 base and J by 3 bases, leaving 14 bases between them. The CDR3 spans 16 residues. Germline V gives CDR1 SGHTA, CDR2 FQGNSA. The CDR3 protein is CASSLVRLATTDTQYF. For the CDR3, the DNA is TGTGCCAGCAGCTTAGTCCGGCTAGCGACAACAGATACGCAGTATTTT.

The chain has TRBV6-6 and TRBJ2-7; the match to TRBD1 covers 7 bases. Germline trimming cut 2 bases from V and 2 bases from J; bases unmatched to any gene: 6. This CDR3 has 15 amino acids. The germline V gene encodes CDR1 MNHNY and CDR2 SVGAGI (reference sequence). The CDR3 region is CASSYVGQAAYEQYF. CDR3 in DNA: TGTGCCAGCAGTTACGTCGGACAGGCGGCCTACGAGCAGTACTTC.

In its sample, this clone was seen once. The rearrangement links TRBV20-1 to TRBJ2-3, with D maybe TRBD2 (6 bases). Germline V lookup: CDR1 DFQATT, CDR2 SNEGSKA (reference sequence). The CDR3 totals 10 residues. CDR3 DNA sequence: TGCTGCCGGGGGACAGATACGCAGTATTTT. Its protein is CCRGTDTQYF.

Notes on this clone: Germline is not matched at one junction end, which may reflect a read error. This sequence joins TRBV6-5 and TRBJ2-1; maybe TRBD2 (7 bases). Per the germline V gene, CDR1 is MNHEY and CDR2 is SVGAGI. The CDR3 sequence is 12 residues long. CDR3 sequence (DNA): TGTGCCAGCAGTGGACCCTTCGGGGGGCTGGTCTTC. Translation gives CASSGPFGGLVF.

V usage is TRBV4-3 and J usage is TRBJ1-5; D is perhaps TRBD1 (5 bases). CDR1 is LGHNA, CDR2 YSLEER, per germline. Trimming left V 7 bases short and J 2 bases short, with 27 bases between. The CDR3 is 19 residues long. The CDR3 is CASIPRESPRVIGNQPQHF. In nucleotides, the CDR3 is TGCGCCAGCATCCCTCGAGAGAGCCCCAGGGTAATAGGCAATCAGCCCCAGCATTTT.

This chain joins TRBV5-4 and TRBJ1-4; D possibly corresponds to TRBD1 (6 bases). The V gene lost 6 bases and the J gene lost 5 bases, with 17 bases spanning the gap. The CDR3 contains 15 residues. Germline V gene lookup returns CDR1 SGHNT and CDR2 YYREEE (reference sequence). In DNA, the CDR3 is TGTGCCAGCACCATAAAAGGGGGTGCAAATGAAAAACTGTTTTTT. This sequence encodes CASTIKGGANEKLFF.

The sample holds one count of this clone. The CDR3 bases are TGTGCCAGCAGCCTGAGGAGTGAGCAGTTCTTC. Translation: CASSLRSEQFF. The V and J genes are TRBV11-2 and TRBJ2-1; D not certain. V lost 5 bases to trimming and J lost 9 bases, with 8 bases between them. The CDR3 is made up of 11 amino acids. CDR1 and CDR2 (germline): SGHAT, FQNNGV.

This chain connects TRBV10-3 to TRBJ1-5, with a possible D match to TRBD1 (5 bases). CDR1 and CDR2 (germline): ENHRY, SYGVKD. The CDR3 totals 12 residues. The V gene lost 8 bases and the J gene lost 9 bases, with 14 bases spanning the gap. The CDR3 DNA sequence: TGTGCCATCTGGGAAGGGGACGGGCCCCAGCATTTT. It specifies CAIWEGDGPQHF.

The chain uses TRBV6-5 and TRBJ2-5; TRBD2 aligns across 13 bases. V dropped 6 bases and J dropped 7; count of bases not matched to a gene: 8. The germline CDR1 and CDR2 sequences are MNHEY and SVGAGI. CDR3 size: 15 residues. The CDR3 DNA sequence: TGTGCCAGCAGCCGGACTAGCGGGGGACGCGCGACCCAGTACTTC. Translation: CASSRTSGGRATQYF.

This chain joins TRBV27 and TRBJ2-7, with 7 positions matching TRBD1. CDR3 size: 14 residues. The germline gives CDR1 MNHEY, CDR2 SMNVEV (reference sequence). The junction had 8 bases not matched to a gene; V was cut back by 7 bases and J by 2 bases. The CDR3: CASKGQESPYEQYF. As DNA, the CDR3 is TGTGCCAGCAAAGGACAGGAGAGTCCCTACGAGCAGTACTTC.